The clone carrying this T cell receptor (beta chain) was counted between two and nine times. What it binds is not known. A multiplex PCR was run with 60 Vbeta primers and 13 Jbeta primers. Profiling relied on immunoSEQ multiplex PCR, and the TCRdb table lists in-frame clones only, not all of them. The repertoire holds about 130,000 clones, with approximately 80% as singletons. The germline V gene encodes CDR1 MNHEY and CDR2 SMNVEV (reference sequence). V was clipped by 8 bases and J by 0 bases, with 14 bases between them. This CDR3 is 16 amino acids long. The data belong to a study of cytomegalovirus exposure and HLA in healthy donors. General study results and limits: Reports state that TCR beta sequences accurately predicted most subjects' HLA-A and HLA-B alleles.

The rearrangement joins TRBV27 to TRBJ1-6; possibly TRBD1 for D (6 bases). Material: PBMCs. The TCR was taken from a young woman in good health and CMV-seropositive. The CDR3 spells CASGGHGSSYNSPLHF. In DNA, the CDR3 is TGTGCCAGCGGGGGACATGGCAGCTCCTATAATTCACCCCTCCACTTT.